Below are 21 T cell receptor beta chains sequenced from a single sample in a study of T cells in Graves' hyperthyroidism and ophthalmopathy. RNA transcripts were the template for amplifying TCR beta CDR3 regions. The study used the HTBI primer set for a first-round RT-PCR of the TCR CDR3. TCRdb ran MiXCR on the multiplex PCR reads and lists one entry per CDR3 protein. The sample lists about 520,000 distinct CDR3 sequences; roughly 20% were seen once. Material: blood. Receptors originate from a man aged 18 to 30 with Graves' hyperthyroidism.

The chain recombines TRBV6-1 with TRBJ2-7; 8 nucleotides match TRBD2. This CDR3 comprises 13 residues. CDR1 MNHNS and CDR2 SASEGT come from the germline V gene. J lost 2 bases, V lost 6 bases, and 3 bases had no gene match. The CDR3 DNA follows: TGTGCCAGCAGGGTTAGCGGGACCTACGAGCAGTACTTC. Translation: CASRVSGTYEQYF.

J is TRBJ1-3 and V is TRBV7-2, with unresolved D. The germline V gene encodes CDR1 SGHTA and CDR2 FQGNSA. This CDR3 region has 13 residues. Trimming took 4 bases from V and 8 from J, leaving 12 bases between them. CDR3 amino acids: CASSSPPSYTIYF. For the CDR3, the DNA is TGTGCCAGCAGCTCTCCCCCGTCGTACACCATATATTTT.

The CDR3 sequence is CASSIRRNANTGELFF. For the CDR3, the DNA is TGTGCCAGCAGCATACGACGGAACGCGAACACCGGGGAGCTGTTTTTT. The rearrangement joins TRBV9 to TRBJ2-2; D not certain. Trimming took off 4 bases at V and 0 bases at J, with 13 bases between the two ends. CDR3 size: 16 residues. Per germline, CDR1 SGDLS and CDR2 YYNGEE.

Ten or more counts support this clonotype. This rearrangement joins TRBV7-9 to TRBJ1-1; 7 bases map to TRBD1. Trimming removed 5 bases from V and 0 bases from J; junction bases left unmatched: 6. The CDR3 extends over 15 amino acids. Germline V gene sequence: CDR1 SEHNR, CDR2 FQNEAQ (reference sequence). The CDR3 sequence: CASSSGQAVNTEAFF. The CDR3 nucleotides read TGTGCCAGCAGCAGTGGACAGGCTGTGAACACTGAAGCTTTCTTT.

At least ten counts were recorded for this clonotype. The rearrangement joins TRBV12-3 or TRBV12-4 to TRBJ1-2; D unresolved. This CDR3 comprises 13 residues. Trimming took 4 bases from V and 1 from J, leaving 7 bases between them. Written as DNA, the CDR3 is TGTGCCAGCAGTTGGCACGTTAACTATGGCTACACCTTC. This gives the protein CASSWHVNYGYTF.

This clonotype has at least ten counts. CDR3 in amino acids: CSAARGGNQPQHF. CDR3 nucleotide sequence: TGCAGTGCTGCTAGGGGAGGCAATCAGCCCCAGCATTTT. The V call is TRBV20-1, the J call TRBJ1-5; TRBD1 might be the D (5 bases). The CDR3 is made up of 13 amino acids. CDR1 is DFQATT, CDR2 SNEGSKA, per germline (reference sequence). Trimming left V 5 bases short and J 2 bases short, with 10 bases between.

This clonotype has a count of ten or more. V usage is TRBV28 and J usage is TRBJ2-2; D may be TRBD2 (7 bases). V dropped 3 bases and J dropped 7 bases, with 15 bases sitting between them. CDR3 size: 15 residues. Germline V gives CDR1 MDHEN, CDR2 SYDVKM. The CDR3 nucleotides read TGTGCCAGCAGTTTGCGGGGGCTGGTTGGCGGGGAGCTGTTTTTT. This sequence encodes CASSLRGLVGGELFF.

On this clonotype: At one end, the junction sequence differs from germline, possibly due to a read error. The chain carries TRBV6-2 or TRBV6-3 and TRBJ2-2; perhaps TRBD2 as D (6 bases). CDR1 and CDR2 from the germline V gene are MNHEY and SVGEGT. This CDR3 contains 17 residues. The CDR3 DNA reads as TGTGCCAGCAGTTACTCGATCCTAGCGCTGAACACCAGGGAGCTGTTTTTT. As protein: CASSYSILALNTRELFF.

Only a few counts were recorded for this clonotype. The chain uses TRBV4-1 and TRBJ1-2; D remains ambiguous. V was shortened by 1 base and J by 4 bases, with 7 bases between the two germline ends. The CDR3 is made up of 13 amino acids. In germline, CDR1 is MGHRA, CDR2 YSYEKL. The CDR3 DNA reads as TGCGCCAGCAGCCAAGGAAATCCCTATGGCTACACCTTC. The encoded protein is CASSQGNPYGYTF.

This chain joins TRBV12-3 or TRBV12-4 and TRBJ1-5; 9 bases align to TRBD1. After removal of 3 bases from V and 2 bases from J, the junction contained 17 bases not matched to a gene. The CDR3 spans 20 residues. CDR3 sequence (DNA): TGTGCCAGCAGTTTGGGGCCGGGACAGGGAGCCCCTCGAGGCAATCAGCCCCAGCATTTT. This encodes CASSLGPGQGAPRGNQPQHF.

This clonotype was recorded many times. This chain joins TRBV27 and TRBJ2-7; no clear D. Germline-derived CDR1 and CDR2 are MNHEY and SMNVEV (reference sequence). This CDR3 spans 15 amino acids. V lost 1 base and J 0 bases, leaving 10 bases between the germline ends. CDR3 amino acids: CASSLYDGSSYEQYF. The CDR3 bases are TGTGCCAGCAGTTTATATGATGGGTCCTCCTACGAGCAGTACTTC.

The table lists this clonotype with many counts. V and J are TRBV12-3 or TRBV12-4 and TRBJ2-2; no clear D. The CDR3 spans 14 residues. V was trimmed by 3 bases and J by 2 bases, leaving 7 bases between them. The CDR3 sequence: CASSFIPNTGELFF. CDR3 nucleotides: TGTGCCAGCAGTTTTATACCTAACACCGGGGAGCTGTTTTTT.

The chain joins TRBV12-3 or TRBV12-4 to TRBJ2-2; no definite D call. CDR3 length: 13 amino acids. Trimming pared 6 bases from V and 4 bases from J, leaving 9 bases between. CDR3 loop: CASSLRTTGELFF. The DNA for the CDR3 is TGTGCCAGCAGCTTACGGACCACCGGGGAGCTGTTTTTT.

This clonotype was detected a few times. The chain employs TRBV29-1 and TRBJ2-7, with 8 bases aligning to TRBD2. From germline, CDR1 is SQVTM and CDR2 ANQGSEA. The V segment lost 0 bases and the J segment 2 bases; nucleotides outside the gene matches: 12. The CDR3 consists of 17 residues. CDR3 bases: TGCAGCGTTGAAGATCCGGCGGGGGGTCGTACCCCCTACGAGCAGTACTTC. It yields the protein CSVEDPAGGRTPYEQYF.

This clonotype has just a few counts. The rearrangement uses TRBV9 and TRBJ2-5, with D possibly being TRBD1 (5 bases). Germline CDR1 is SGDLS and CDR2 is YYNGEE. The V and J ends lost 4 bases and 4 bases respectively, with 17 bases between them. The CDR3 spans 15 residues. CDR3: CASSRTGDTPETQYF. The CDR3 coding sequence is TGTGCCAGCAGCCGAACAGGAGACACCCCAGAGACCCAGTACTTC.

This clonotype was observed many times. V usage is TRBV29-1 and J usage is TRBJ2-5; D might be TRBD1 (5 bases). The germline V and J ends were trimmed by 1 base and 0 bases, with 9 bases remaining between them. Germline CDR1 reads SQVTM; CDR2 reads ANQGSEA. CDR3 length equals 14 residues. The CDR3 here is CSVEAKDNQETQYF. CDR3 coding DNA: TGCAGCGTTGAAGCGAAGGACAACCAAGAGACCCAGTACTTC.

This clonotype has at least ten counts. The genes are TRBV28 and TRBJ2-5; 7 bases agree with TRBD2. Losses at the gene ends were 5 bases for V and 3 bases for J; bases not matched to a gene: 9. Germline V lookup: CDR1 MDHEN, CDR2 SYDVKM. There are 15 residues in the CDR3. CDR3 protein: CASSPRSSGKETQYF. For the CDR3, the DNA is TGTGCCAGCAGTCCCCGGTCTAGCGGTAAAGAGACCCAGTACTTC.

V and J are TRBV19 and TRBJ2-1; TRBD2 might be the D (5 bases). V dropped 6 bases and J dropped 6 bases, with 9 bases sitting between them. The CDR3 sequence is 12 residues long. CDR1 and CDR2 (germline): LNHDA, SQIVND (reference sequence). The CDR3 nucleotides are TGTGCCAGTAGGGGAGTAGTCAATGAGCAGTTCTTC. Encoded protein: CASRGVVNEQFF.

A word on this clonotype: At one of its ends the junction is not consistent with the germline gene, which may arise from a read error. The rearrangement links TRBV20-1 to TRBJ2-4; perhaps TRBD1 as D (6 bases). The CDR3 runs to 13 residues. Germline CDR1 DFQATT, CDR2 SNEGSKA (reference sequence). CDR3 sequence (DNA): TGCAGTGCCCAGTTAGGGGTCGGGGACATTAAGTACTTC. Translated, it gives CSAQLGVGDIKYF.

This clonotype came up many times. The rearrangement uses TRBV28 and TRBJ2-5; 10 positions match TRBD1. CDR1 MDHEN and CDR2 SYDVKM come from the germline V gene. Unmatched junction bases numbered 7, after V lost 4 bases and J lost 5 bases. The CDR3 runs 15 residues. CDR3 coding DNA: TGTGCCAGCAGTTCCCTGACAGGGGGCTGGGAGACCCAGTACTTC. Protein: CASSSLTGGWETQYF. Full variable domain (missing parts from reference TRBV28 and TRBJ2-5): DVKVTQSSRYLVKRTGEKVFLECVQDMDHENMFWYRQDPGLGLRLIYFSYDVKMKEKGDIPEGYSVSREKKERFSLILESASTNQTSMYLCASSSLTGGWETQYFGPGTRLLVL.

In its sample, this clonotype was seen many times. The chain couples TRBV11-2 to TRBJ2-2; 13 bases agree with TRBD2. Per germline, CDR1 SGHAT and CDR2 FQNNGV. Trimming cost V 5 bases and J 0 bases; bases outside gene matches: 6. The CDR3 runs 18 residues. DNA for the CDR3: TGTGCCAGCAGCATGGGGACTAGCGGGATTACGAACACCGGGGAGCTGTTTTTT. It codes for CASSMGTSGITNTGELFF.